Sequencing of this TCR beta chain was carried out in a study of cytomegalovirus exposure and HLA in healthy donors. Overall study results and limits: Later findings reportedly placed an Asian-associated ancestry cluster below the roughly 660-donor mean for N-insertions. In a later analysis, common viral pathogens appeared linked to several of the most significant clusters. Some highly shared sequence variants likely arose as a pipeline artifact.

In the case of this clone: What it binds is not known.

The PCR had 60 Vbeta and 13 Jbeta primers. Clones were read by immunoSEQ multiplex PCR, and TCRdb kept only the in-frame ones, dropping some. The table has under 200,000 clones, roughly 80% seen once; the top ten hold about 1.4%. Sequencing was carried out using PBMCs. The sequence came from a woman younger than 45 in good health and CMV-seronegative.

In DNA form, the CDR3 reads TGCGCCAGCAGCCTTGCCCCTCTAGCGGGGGGTTTGGGTGAGCAGTTCTTC. Translating it yields CASSLAPLAGGLGEQFF. The genes are TRBV4-1 and TRBJ2-1; 11 nucleotides agree with TRBD2. The CDR3 has 17 amino acids. CDR1 and CDR2 (germline): MGHRA, YSYEKL. The trim removed 4 bases at V and 9 bases at J, leaving 14 bases unmatched.